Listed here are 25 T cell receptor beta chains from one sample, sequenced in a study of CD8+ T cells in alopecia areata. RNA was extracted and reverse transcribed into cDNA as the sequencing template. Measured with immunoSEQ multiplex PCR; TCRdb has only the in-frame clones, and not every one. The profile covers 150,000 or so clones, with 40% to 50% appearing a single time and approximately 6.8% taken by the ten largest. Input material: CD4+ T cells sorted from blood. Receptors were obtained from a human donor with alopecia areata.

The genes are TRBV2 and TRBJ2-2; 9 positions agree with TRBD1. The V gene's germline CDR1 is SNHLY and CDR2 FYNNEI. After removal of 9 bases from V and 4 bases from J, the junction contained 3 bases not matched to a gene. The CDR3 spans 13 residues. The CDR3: CASYRGRTGELFF. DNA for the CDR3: TGTGCCAGTTACAGGGGGCGCACCGGGGAGCTGTTTTTT.

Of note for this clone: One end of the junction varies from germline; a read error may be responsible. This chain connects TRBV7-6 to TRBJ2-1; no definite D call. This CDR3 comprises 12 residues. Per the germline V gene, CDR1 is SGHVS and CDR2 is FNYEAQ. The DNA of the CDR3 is TGTGCCAGCAGCTTAGCGGACGGTGTAGGGATCTTC. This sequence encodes CASSLADGVGIF.

CDR3 in DNA: TGTGCCAGCAGCCGGGGGCGGGTTGGTACCGGGGAGCTGTTTTTT. Its protein product is CASSRGRVGTGELFF. The chain is built from TRBV4-2 and TRBJ2-2; D is perhaps TRBD1 (6 bases). Trimming shortened V by 4 bases and J by 5 bases, and 14 bases separated the two germline ends. From germline, CDR1 is LGHNA and CDR2 YNFKEQ. The CDR3 covers 15 residues.

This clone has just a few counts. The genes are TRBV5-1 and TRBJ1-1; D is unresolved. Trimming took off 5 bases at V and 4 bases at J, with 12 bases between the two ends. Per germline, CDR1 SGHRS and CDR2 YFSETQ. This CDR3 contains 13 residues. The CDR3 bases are TGCGCCAGCAGTCAGGCTTTCGGCACTGAAGCTTTCTTT. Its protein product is CASSQAFGTEAFF.

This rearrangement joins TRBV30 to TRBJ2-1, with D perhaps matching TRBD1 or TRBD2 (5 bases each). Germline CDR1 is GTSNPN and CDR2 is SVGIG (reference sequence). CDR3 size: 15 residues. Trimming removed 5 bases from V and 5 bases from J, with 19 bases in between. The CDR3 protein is CAWGIGTSNHNEQFF. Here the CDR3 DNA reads TGTGCCTGGGGAATCGGGACGTCGAATCACAATGAGCAGTTCTTC.

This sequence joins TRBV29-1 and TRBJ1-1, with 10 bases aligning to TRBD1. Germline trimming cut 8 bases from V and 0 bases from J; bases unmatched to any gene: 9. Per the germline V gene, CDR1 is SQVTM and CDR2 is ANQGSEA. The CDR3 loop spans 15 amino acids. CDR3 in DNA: TGCAGCTCTAGGCCGGGACAGGGGCTGAACACTGAAGCTTTCTTT. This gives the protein CSSRPGQGLNTEAFF.

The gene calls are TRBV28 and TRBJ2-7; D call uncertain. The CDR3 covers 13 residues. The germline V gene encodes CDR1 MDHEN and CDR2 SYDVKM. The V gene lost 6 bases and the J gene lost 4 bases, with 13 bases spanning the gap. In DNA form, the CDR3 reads TGTGCCAGCAGCCCCGGGCCCCTGTACGAGCAGTACTTC. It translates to CASSPGPLYEQYF.

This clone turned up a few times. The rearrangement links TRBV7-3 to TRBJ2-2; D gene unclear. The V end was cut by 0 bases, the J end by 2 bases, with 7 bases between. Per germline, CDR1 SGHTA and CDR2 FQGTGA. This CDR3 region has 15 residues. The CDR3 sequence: CASSLTTLNTGELFF. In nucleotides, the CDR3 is TGTGCCAGCAGCTTAACGACGCTTAACACCGGGGAGCTGTTTTTT.

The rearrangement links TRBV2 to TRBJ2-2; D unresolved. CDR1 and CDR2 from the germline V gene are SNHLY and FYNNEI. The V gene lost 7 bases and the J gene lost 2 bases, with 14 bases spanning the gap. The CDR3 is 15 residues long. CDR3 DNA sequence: TGTGCCAGCACCCAATGGAAACTTAACACCGGGGAGCTGTTTTTT. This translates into CASTQWKLNTGELFF.

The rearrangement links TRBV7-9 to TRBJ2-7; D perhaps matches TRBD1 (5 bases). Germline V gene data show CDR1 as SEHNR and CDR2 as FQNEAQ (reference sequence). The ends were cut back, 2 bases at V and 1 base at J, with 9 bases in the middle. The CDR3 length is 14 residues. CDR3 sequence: CASSLMQGSYEQYF. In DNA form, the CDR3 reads TGTGCCAGCAGCTTAATGCAGGGTTCCTACGAGCAGTACTTC.

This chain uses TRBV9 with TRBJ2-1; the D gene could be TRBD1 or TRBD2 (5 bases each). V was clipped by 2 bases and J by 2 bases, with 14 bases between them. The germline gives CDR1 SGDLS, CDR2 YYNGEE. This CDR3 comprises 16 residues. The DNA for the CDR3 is TGTGCCAGCAGCGTTTTTGGGACCGGAACCTACAATGAGCAGTTCTTC. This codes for CASSVFGTGTYNEQFF.

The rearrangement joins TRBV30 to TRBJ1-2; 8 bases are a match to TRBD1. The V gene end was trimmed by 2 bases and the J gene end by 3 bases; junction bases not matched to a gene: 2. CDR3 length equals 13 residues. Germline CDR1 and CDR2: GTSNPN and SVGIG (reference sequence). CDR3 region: CAWSLDRDYGYTF. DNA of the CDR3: TGTGCCTGGAGTCTGGACAGGGACTATGGCTACACCTTC. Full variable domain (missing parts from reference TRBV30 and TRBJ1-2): SQTIHQWPATLVQPVGSPLSLECTVEGTSNPNLYWYRQAAGRGLQLLFYSVGIGQISSEVPQNLSASRPQDRQFILSSKKLLLSDSGFYLCAWSLDRDYGYTFGSGTRLTVV.

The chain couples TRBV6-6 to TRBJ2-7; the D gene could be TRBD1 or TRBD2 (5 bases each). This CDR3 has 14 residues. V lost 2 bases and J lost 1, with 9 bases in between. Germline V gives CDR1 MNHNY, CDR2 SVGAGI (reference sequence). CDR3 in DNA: TGTGCCAGCAGTTACGGGACGCTATCCTACGAGCAGTACTTC. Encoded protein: CASSYGTLSYEQYF.

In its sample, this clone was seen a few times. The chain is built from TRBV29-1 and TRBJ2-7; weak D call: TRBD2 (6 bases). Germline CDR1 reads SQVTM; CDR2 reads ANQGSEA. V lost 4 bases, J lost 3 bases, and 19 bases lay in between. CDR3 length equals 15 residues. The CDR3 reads CSVVGFWWGDYEQYF. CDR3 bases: TGCAGCGTTGTCGGCTTCTGGTGGGGGGACTACGAGCAGTACTTC.

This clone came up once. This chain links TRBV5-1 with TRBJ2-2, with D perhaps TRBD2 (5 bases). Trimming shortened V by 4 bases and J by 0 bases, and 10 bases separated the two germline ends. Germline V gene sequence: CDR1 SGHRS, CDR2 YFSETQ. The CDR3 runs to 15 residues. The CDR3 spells CASSPQRTNTGELFF. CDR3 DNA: TGCGCCAGCAGCCCCCAGCGGACGAACACCGGGGAGCTGTTTTTT.

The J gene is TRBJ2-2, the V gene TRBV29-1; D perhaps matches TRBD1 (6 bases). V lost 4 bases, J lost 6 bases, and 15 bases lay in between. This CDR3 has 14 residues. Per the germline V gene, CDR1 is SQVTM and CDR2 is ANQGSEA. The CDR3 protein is CSVGGMTGPGELFF. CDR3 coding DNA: TGCAGCGTTGGGGGGATGACAGGACCCGGGGAGCTGTTTTTT.

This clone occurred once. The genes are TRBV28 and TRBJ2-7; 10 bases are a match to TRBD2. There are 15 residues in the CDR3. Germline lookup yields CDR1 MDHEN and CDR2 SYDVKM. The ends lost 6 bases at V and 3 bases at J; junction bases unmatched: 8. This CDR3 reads CASRSLAGGLYEQYF. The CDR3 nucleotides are TGTGCCAGCAGGTCGTTAGCGGGAGGCCTCTACGAGCAGTACTTC.

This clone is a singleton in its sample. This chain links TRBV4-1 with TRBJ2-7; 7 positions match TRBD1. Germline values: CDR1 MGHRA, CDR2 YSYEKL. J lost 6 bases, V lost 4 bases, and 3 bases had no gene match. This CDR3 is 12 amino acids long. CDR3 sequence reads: CASSPTGTEQYF. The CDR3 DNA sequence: TGCGCCAGCAGCCCGACAGGGACCGAGCAGTACTTC.

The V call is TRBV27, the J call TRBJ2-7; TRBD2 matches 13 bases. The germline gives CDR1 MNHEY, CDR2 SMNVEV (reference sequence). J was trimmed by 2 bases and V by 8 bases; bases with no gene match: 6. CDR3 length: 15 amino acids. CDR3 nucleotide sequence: TGTGCCAGCCAGGGACTAGCGGGATACCCCTACGAGCAGTACTTC. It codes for CASQGLAGYPYEQYF.

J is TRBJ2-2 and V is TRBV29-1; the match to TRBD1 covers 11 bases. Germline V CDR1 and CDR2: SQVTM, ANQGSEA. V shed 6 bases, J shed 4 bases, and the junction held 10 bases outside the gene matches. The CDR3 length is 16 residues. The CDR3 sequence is CSVRTGGGRGTGELFF. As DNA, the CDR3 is TGCAGCGTCCGGACAGGGGGCGGGAGGGGCACCGGGGAGCTGTTTTTT.

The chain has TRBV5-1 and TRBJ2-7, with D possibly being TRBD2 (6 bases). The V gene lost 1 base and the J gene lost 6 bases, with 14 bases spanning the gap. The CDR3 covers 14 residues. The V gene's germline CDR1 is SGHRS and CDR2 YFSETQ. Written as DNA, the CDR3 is TGCGCCAGCAGCTTGACGGGAGCTCCCTTCGAGCAGTACTTC. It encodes CASSLTGAPFEQYF.

CDR3 sequence: CASSSPYRGSTDTQYF. The CDR3 nucleotides read TGTGCCAGCAGTTCTCCTTACAGGGGTAGCACAGATACGCAGTATTTT. The genes are TRBV27 and TRBJ2-3, with TRBD1 identical over 7 bases. Germline CDR1 and CDR2: MNHEY and SMNVEV (reference sequence). Losses at the gene ends were 4 bases for V and 0 bases for J; bases not matched to a gene: 7. This CDR3 has 16 amino acids.

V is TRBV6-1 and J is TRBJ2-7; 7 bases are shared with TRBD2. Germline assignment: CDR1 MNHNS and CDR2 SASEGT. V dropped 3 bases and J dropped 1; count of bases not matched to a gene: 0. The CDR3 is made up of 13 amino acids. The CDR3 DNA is TGTGCCAGCAGTGAGCGGGAGTCCTACGAGCAGTACTTC. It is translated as CASSERESYEQYF.

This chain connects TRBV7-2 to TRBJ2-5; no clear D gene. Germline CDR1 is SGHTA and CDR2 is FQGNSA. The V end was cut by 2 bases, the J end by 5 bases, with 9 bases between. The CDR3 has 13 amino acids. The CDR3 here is CASSLRGRETQYF. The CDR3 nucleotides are TGTGCCAGCAGCTTACGAGGTCGCGAGACCCAGTACTTC.

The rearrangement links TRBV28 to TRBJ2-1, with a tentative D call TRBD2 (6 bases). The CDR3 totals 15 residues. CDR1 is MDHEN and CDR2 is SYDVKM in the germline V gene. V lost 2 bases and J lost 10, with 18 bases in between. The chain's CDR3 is CASSLPGTSRGEQFF. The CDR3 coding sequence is TGTGCCAGCAGTTTACCCGGGACCTCACGGGGGGAGCAGTTCTTC.